The entry below gives a single TCR beta chain sequence along with its context. Its antigen is as yet unknown. PCR primers comprised 60 Vbeta and 13 Jbeta primers. Here immunoSEQ multiplex PCR was the method, and the copy in TCRdb shows in-frame clones only, minus some. The sample includes approximately 38,000 clones, roughly 88% of them seen just once. These data come from a study of cytomegalovirus exposure and HLA in healthy donors. Overall study findings and caveats: Equally common other TCR beta chains were less clonally expanded than HLA-associated ones, a later analysis found. Reportedly, cytomegalovirus status was diagnosed with high sensitivity and specificity.

V was pared by 5 bases and J by 3 bases, with 5 bases between. Germline V gene data show CDR1 as SGHVS and CDR2 as FQNEAQ. The CDR3 sequence is 11 residues long. Each donor's status was that of a healthy bone marrow donor. The sample was PBMCs. The chain links TRBV7-8 to TRBJ2-7, with D unresolved. The sequence was obtained from a woman under 30 in good health and CMV-seronegative. CDR3 protein: CASSPDYEQYF. The CDR3 bases are TGTGCCAGCAGCCCAGACTACGAGCAGTACTTC.